The 12 T cell receptor beta chains below all came from one sample that was sequenced in a study of vaccination effects on CD4 cells after COVID-19 (dated by TCRdb to the early 2020s). What these receptors recognize is not known. In the ViraFEST assay, PBMC were stimulated with viral peptide pools, and antigen-specific CD4+ T cell clonotypes were then identified by expansion using TCR sequencing. After about 9 days of culture, CD4+ T cells were isolated with the EasySep CD4+ T cell isolation kit. The absence of prior SARS-CoV-2 infection in healthy vaccine recipients was confirmed by negative nucleocapsid antibodies before and after vaccination. Library method: the immunoSEQ multiplex PCR assay. Not all clones reach the TCRdb copy of this immuneACCESS table, which keeps in-frame sequences only. Checked studies attribute under half of the gap to unresolved V genes and leave the rest unexplained. The sample has tens of thousands of clones on record, around 67% of them singletons. The biggest ten clones account for around 21% of the sample.

This sample comprised CD4+ T cells from PBMCs cultured with SARS-CoV-2 spike peptides, obtained before COVID-19 vaccination. This specimen's cell subset or site label, interpreted: SARS-CoV-2 spike overlapping peptide pool stimulation. The receptors here all came from a human donor who received a COVID-19 vaccine.

The chain joins TRBV7-2 to TRBJ1-1; tentatively, D is TRBD1 (5 bases). Germline V gene sequence: CDR1 SGHTA, CDR2 FQGNSA. There are 14 residues in the CDR3. Between the trimmed V and J ends, which lost 4 bases and 4 bases, there was a span of 13 bases. The CDR3, as DNA: TGTGCCAGCAGCTGGGACTGGAAGATCACTGAAGCTTTCTTT. Translation gives CASSWDWKITEAFF.

V and J are TRBV5-1 and TRBJ1-4; D possibly corresponds to TRBD1 (5 bases). Germline V CDR1 and CDR2: SGHRS, YFSETQ. Trimming took 5 bases from V and 4 from J, leaving 12 bases between them. The CDR3 extends over 14 amino acids. CDR3 DNA sequence: TGCGCCAGCAGGCCCGGGACGGGTAATGAAAAACTGTTTTTT. Its protein product is CASRPGTGNEKLFF.

The CDR3 coding sequence is TGTGCCAGTTCCCTAGCGGGGAGGGGGAAGACCCAGTACTTC. Protein product: CASSLAGRGKTQYF. The gene calls are TRBV7-2 and TRBJ2-5, with 9 bases lining up with TRBD2. The CDR3 contains 14 residues. Germline V gene data show CDR1 as SGHTA and CDR2 as FQGNSA. The trim removed 9 bases at V and 6 bases at J, leaving 11 bases unmatched.

This clone was seen a handful of times. The rearrangement uses TRBV18 and TRBJ1-5, with TRBD1 matching over 10 bases. CDR1 and CDR2 from the germline V gene are KGHSH and LQKENI. Trimming at V came to 3 bases and at J to 6 bases, leaving 5 bases not matched to a gene. The CDR3 length is 15 residues. The CDR3 DNA reads as TGTGCCAGCTCACCCCCGGGACAGGGGCGTCAGCCCCAGCATTTT. Amino acid sequence: CASSPPGQGRQPQHF.

This clone was counted a few times. This chain uses TRBV6-5 with TRBJ2-7; D is perhaps TRBD1 (6 bases). The germline V gene encodes CDR1 MNHEY and CDR2 SVGAGI. Trimming removed 4 bases at V and 2 bases at J, with 9 bases between. CDR3 length: 13 residues. The CDR3 sequence: CASSWDTTYEQYF. CDR3 bases: TGTGCCAGCAGTTGGGACACCACCTACGAGCAGTACTTC.

This sequence joins TRBV2 and TRBJ2-1; possibly TRBD2 for D (6 bases). The V end lost 4 bases, the J end lost 9 bases, and 16 bases lay between the germline ends. The length of the CDR3 is 14 residues. Germline CDR1 and CDR2: SNHLY and FYNNEI. CDR3 residues: CASSVRRAGGEQFF. The CDR3 DNA is TGTGCCAGCAGTGTTCGCAGGGCCGGGGGTGAGCAGTTCTTC.

The chain couples TRBV7-9 to TRBJ1-6; a weak D match, TRBD1 (6 bases). Germline CDR1 SEHNR, CDR2 FQNEAQ (reference sequence). V was pared by 3 bases and J by 8 bases, with 11 bases between. CDR3 size: 14 residues. The CDR3, as DNA: TGTGCCAGCAGCTTGGAGGGGGGACATTCACCCCTCCACTTT. This translates into CASSLEGGHSPLHF. The complete variable domain, with remaining parts taken from reference TRBV7-9 and TRBJ1-6, reads DTGVSQNPRHKITKRGQNVTFRCDPISEHNRLYWYRQTLGQGPEFLTYFQNEAQLEKSRLLSDRFSAERPKGSFSTLEIQRTEQGDSAMYLCASSLEGGHSPLHFGNGTRLTVT.

V is TRBV19 and J is TRBJ2-1, with D unresolved. Trimming cost V 6 bases and J 1 base, with 19 bases left between them. This CDR3 comprises 17 residues. From germline, CDR1 is LNHDA and CDR2 SQIVND (reference sequence). CDR3 region: CASSPPGWATSYNEQFF. The CDR3 region has the DNA TGTGCCAGTAGCCCTCCTGGGTGGGCAACTTCCTACAATGAGCAGTTCTTC. Together with reference TRBV19 and TRBJ2-1, the CDR3 gives the full variable domain: DGGITQSPKYLFRKEGQNVTLSCEQNLNHDAMYWYRQDPGQGLRLIYYSQIVNDFQKGDIAEGYSVSREKKESFPLTVTSAQKNPTAFYLCASSPPGWATSYNEQFFGPGTRLTVL.

The V and J genes are TRBV7-8 and TRBJ1-2; D is uncertain. Germline-derived CDR1 and CDR2 are SGHVS and FQNEAQ. CDR3 length equals 13 residues. The germline V and J ends were trimmed by 2 bases and 4 bases, with 8 bases remaining between them. The CDR3 bases are TGTGCCAGCAGCTTACAGGTTTTCTATGGCTACACCTTC. Translation: CASSLQVFYGYTF.

The chain couples TRBV2 to TRBJ1-2; D ambiguous. CDR3 length: 12 amino acids. CDR1 and CDR2 from the germline V gene are SNHLY and FYNNEI. Trimming shortened V by 6 bases and J by 4 bases, and 9 bases separated the two germline ends. The CDR3 DNA follows: TGTGCCAGCAGGGAGGGATCCTATGGCTACACCTTC. As protein: CASREGSYGYTF.

This clone has a handful of counts. V is TRBV13 and J is TRBJ1-3; 7 bases fit TRBD1. This CDR3 has 17 residues. V gave up 5 bases and J gave up 14 bases; unmatched junction bases: 24. Germline V gene sequence: CDR1 PRHDT, CDR2 FYEKMQ (reference sequence). The CDR3: CASSALLSGQKASLLYF. CDR3 sequence (DNA): TGTGCCAGCAGCGCGCTCCTATCGGGACAGAAGGCTTCCCTACTATATTTT. The whole variable domain, remainder taken from reference TRBV13 and TRBJ1-3, is AAGVIQSPRHLIKEKRETATLKCYPIPRHDTVYWYQQGPGQDPQFLISFYEKMQSDKGSIPDRFSAQQFSDYHSELNMSSLELGDSALYFCASSALLSGQKASLLYFGEGSWLTVV.

The V call is TRBV7-8, the J call TRBJ1-3; 7 nucleotides agree with TRBD1. V gave up 4 bases and J gave up 6 bases; unmatched junction bases: 9. The length of the CDR3 is 15 residues. Germline loops: CDR1 SGHVS, CDR2 FQNEAQ. CDR3 loop: CASSWGIGQENTIYF. The CDR3 coding sequence is TGTGCCAGCAGCTGGGGTATCGGACAGGAAAACACCATATATTTT.